This T cell receptor (beta chain) was retrieved from a study of T cells in Graves' hyperthyroidism and ophthalmopathy (dated by TCRdb to 2018 to 2020). Looking at the study overall: Peripheral blood was collected at initial diagnosis, before any treatment. Thyroid tissue and blood T-cell repertoires from several Graves' hyperthyroidism patients were also compared in the study. A discovery cohort of about 100 patients, 43 with Graves' ophthalmopathy and 57 with stable Graves' hyperthyroidism, was used to find distinguishing TCR V-J signatures. Prospective prediction of ophthalmopathy was tested in an independent validation cohort of fewer than 20 hyperthyroidism patients and 15 to 17 patients who later progressed to ophthalmopathy. TCR Vbeta CDR3 sequencing of 120 to 150 peripheral blood samples (43 ophthalmopathy, under 80 hyperthyroidism and approximately 17 progressor patients) is reported in the paper. The 95 to 100 discovery patients were randomly divided into training and test sets at a 7:3 ratio. Following sampling, methimazole starting at 30 mg daily was given to hyperthyroidism patients, and high-dose intravenous methylprednisolone was given to ophthalmopathy patients. The paper as a whole reports these results and caveats: No statistical method was used to set the sample size in advance, and investigators knew the group allocation. In validation, progression to ophthalmopathy was predicted by the model with 65% to 71% sensitivity and roughly 72% specificity, a median of 6.5 months before onset. Most expanded thyroid clonotypes (frequency above 0.001) were also detected in blood, a finding suggesting that blood repertoires may reflect thyroid immune responses. A model built on a 13 V-J signature distinguished ophthalmopathy from stable hyperthyroidism, reaching over 85% sensitivity and 81.08% specificity in cross-validation and 80%/75% in testing.

CDR1 and CDR2, per the germline V gene, are ENHRY and SYGVKD. The CDR3 spans 10 residues, from the cysteine through the phenylalanine. Only the CDR3 DNA stays, 30 bases, in frame from base 1. Deletion took 10 bases off V and 6 bases off J, with a span of 10 bases between the germline ends. Notes on this clonotype: Its antigen is currently not known. Base qualities are not at hand, and no much larger clone is one base apart.

Stable Graves' hyperthyroidism was defined as no progression to ophthalmopathy during 18 months of follow-up. Hyperthyroidism patients were newly diagnosed, with disease duration under 2 months, and aged 18 to 65 years. Exclusion was applied to patients with uncontrolled infections, other autoimmune diseases, pregnancy or lactation. Diagnoses relied on clinical symptoms, serum thyroxine and TRAb, thyroid ultrasound and orbital computed tomography. PBMCs were separated from about 10 ml of fresh peripheral blood using Ficoll-Paque density gradient centrifugation. Total RNA was extracted with Trizol reagent, and quality was checked on an Agilent 2100 Bioanalyzer. Amplification of TCR beta CDR3 regions was carried out from RNA transcripts. The TCR CDR3 was subjected to a first round of RT-PCR using the HTBI primer set and the Qiagen OneStep RT-PCR kit. Libraries were constructed in a second round of multiplex PCR, after which size selection and purification were performed. Sequencing of the libraries was done on an Illumina HiSeq2000 using paired-end 100 bp reads. The original pipeline was this. Raw data were processed with SOAPnuke, discarding reads with adapters, uncalled bases, mean Phred below 15, or no exact constant-primer or identifier match. COPE v1.2.5 was used to merge the high-quality paired reads, and each unique nucleotide sequence was defined as a clonotype. MiTCR v1.1 was used to align the clonotypes against IMGT TRBV, TRBD and TRBJ reference segments. Analysis was restricted to V-J combinations with a frequency above 0.0001, which covered roughly 99% of repertoires. The TCS score was defined as the ratio of F50 (clonal expansion) to E x V (chaos), calculated using BLOSUM62-based TCRdist between CDR3 peptides within each V-J. Welch's t-statistics and random forest reduced just over 500 V-J features to 10 to 15, which were used in a naive Bayes classifier (R e1071). Thyroid-blood repertoire similarity was quantified with the Morisita-Horn index. TCRdb ran its own pipeline on the public reads, namely fastp trimming at Q25 and MiXCR clone calling, and kept in-frame beta chains. Entries that share a CDR3 protein sequence are merged under the most common genes and DNA. None of the V and J calls come from the authors' own analysis; TCRdb made them. In this sample the table shows some 800,000 distinct CDR3 sequences, approximately 40% of which occur a single time. Of the sample, approximately 8.7% is held by the ten largest clones.

The chain joins TRBV10-3 to TRBJ2-7, with no confident D gene call. The sequence came from a man younger than 35 with Graves' hyperthyroidism. The specimen was blood. The sequenced DNA is TGTGCCACCTCGGGTTCCGAGCAGTACTTC. Its amino acids are CATSGSEQYF.